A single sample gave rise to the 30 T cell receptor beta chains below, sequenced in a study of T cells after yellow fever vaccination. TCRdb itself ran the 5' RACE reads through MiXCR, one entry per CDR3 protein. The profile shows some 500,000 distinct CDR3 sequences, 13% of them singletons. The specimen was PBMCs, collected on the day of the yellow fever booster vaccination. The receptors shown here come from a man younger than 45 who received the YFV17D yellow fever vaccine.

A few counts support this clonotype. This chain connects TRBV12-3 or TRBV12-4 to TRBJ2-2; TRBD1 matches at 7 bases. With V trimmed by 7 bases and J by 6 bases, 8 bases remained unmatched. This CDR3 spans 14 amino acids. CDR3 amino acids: CASTRDSWAGELFF. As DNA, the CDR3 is TGTGCCAGCACCCGGGACAGCTGGGCCGGGGAGCTGTTTTTT.

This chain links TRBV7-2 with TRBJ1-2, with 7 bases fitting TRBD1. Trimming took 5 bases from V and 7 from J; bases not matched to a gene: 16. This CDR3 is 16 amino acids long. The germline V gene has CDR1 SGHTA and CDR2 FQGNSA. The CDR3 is CASSRVGGTDLAGYTF. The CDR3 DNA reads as TGTGCCAGCAGCCGGGTGGGTGGGACAGATTTAGCTGGCTACACCTTC.

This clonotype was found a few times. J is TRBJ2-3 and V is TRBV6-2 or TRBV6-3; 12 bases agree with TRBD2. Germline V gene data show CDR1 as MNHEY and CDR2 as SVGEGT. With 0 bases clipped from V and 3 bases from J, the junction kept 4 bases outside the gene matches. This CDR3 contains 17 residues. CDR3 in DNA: TGTGCCAGCAGTTACTCTATGACTAGCGGGAGAACAGATACGCAGTATTTT. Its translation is CASSYSMTSGRTDTQYF.

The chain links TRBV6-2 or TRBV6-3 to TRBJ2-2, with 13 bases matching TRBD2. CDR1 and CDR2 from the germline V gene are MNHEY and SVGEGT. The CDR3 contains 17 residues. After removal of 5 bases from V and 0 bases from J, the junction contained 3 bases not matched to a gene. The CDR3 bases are TGTGCCAGCAGTAGACTAGCGGGAGGCGCGAACACCGGGGAGCTGTTTTTT. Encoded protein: CASSRLAGGANTGELFF.

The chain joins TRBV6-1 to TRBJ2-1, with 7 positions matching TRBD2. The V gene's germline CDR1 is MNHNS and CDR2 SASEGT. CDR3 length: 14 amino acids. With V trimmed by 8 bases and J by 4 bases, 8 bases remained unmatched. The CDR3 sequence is CASSSGRGYNEQFF. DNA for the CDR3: TGTGCCAGCTCTAGCGGAAGAGGGTACAATGAGCAGTTCTTC.

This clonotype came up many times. CDR3 sequence: CASSLRLWETQYF. CDR3 in DNA: TGTGCCAGCAGCTTACGGTTGTGGGAGACCCAGTACTTC. The rearrangement links TRBV7-2 to TRBJ2-5, with D unclear. V was cut by 2 bases and J by 5 bases, with 9 bases left in between. There are 13 residues in the CDR3. Germline lookup yields CDR1 SGHTA and CDR2 FQGNSA.

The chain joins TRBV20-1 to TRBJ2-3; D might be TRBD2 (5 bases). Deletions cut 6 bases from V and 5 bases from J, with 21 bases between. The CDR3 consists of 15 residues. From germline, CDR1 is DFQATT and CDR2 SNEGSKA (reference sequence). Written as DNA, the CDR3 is TGCAGTGCCCAGAGGCGTCTAGCAGAGGGAGATACGCAGTATTTT. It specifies CSAQRRLAEGDTQYF.

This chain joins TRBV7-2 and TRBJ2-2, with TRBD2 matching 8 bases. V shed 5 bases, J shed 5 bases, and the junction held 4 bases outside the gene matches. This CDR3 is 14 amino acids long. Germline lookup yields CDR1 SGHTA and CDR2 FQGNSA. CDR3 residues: CASSPRLATGELFF. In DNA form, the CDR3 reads TGTGCCAGCAGCCCGAGACTAGCGACCGGGGAGCTGTTTTTT.

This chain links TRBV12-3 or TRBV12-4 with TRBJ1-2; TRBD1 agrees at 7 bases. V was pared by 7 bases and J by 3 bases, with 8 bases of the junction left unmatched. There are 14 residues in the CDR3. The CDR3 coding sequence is TGTGCCAGCACCAAGGGGGCGGAGTACTATGGCTACACCTTC. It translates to CASTKGAEYYGYTF.

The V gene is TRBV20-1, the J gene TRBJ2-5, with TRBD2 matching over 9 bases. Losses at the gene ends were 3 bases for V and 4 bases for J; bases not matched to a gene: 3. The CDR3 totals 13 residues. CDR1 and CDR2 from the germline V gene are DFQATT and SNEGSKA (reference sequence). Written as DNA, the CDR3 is TGCAGTGCTAGGAGGACTAGCGCAGAGACCCAGTACTTC. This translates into CSARRTSAETQYF.

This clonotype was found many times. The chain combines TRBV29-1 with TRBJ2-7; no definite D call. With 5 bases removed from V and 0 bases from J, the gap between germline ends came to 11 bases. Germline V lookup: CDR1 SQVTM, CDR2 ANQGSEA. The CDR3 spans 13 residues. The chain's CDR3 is CSVCIGYSYEQYF. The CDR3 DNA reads TGCAGCGTTTGTATCGGCTACTCCTACGAGCAGTACTTC.

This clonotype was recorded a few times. The DNA of the CDR3 is TGTGCCAGCAGACATACCAGCGGGAGCCACACAGATACGCAGTATTTT. This encodes CASRHTSGSHTDTQYF. The V gene is TRBV6-1, the J gene TRBJ2-3; 8 nucleotides line up with TRBD2. Germline CDR1 is MNHNS and CDR2 is SASEGT. The V gene end was trimmed by 6 bases and the J gene end by 2 bases; junction bases not matched to a gene: 10. The CDR3 is 16 residues long.

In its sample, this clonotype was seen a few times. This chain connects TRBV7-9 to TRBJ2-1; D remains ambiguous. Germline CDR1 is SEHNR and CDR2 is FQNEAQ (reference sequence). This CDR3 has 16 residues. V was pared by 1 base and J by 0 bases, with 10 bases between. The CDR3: CASSLGTVSSYNEQFF. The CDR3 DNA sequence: TGTGCCAGCAGCTTAGGGACCGTTAGCTCCTACAATGAGCAGTTCTTC.

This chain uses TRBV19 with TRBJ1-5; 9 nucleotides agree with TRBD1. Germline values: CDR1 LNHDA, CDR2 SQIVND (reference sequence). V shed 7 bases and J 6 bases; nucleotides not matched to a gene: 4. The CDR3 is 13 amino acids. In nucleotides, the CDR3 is TGTGCCAGTAACAGGGGGCGGGTTCAGCCCCAGCATTTT. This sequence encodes CASNRGRVQPQHF. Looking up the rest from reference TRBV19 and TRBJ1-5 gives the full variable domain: DGGITQSPKYLFRKEGQNVTLSCEQNLNHDAMYWYRQDPGQGLRLIYYSQIVNDFQKGDIAEGYSVSREKKESFPLTVTSAQKNPTAFYLCASNRGRVQPQHFGDGTRLSIL.

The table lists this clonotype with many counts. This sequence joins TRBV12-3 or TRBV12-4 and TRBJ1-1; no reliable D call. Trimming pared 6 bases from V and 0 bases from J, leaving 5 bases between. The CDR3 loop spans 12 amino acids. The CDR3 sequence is CASSGVNTEAFF. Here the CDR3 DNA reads TGTGCCAGCAGCGGGGTGAACACTGAAGCTTTCTTT.

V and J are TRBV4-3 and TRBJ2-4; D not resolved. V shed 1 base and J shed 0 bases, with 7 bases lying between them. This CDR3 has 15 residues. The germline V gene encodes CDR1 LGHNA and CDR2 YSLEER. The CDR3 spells CASSQVGLAKNIQYF. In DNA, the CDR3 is TGCGCCAGCAGCCAAGTAGGGCTAGCCAAAAACATTCAGTACTTC.

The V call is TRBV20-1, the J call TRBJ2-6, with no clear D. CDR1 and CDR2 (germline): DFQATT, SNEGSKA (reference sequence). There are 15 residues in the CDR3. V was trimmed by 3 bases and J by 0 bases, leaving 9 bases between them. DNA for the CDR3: TGCAGTGCTAGGTTCGGTAGCTCTGGGGCCAACGTCCTGACTTTC. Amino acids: CSARFGSSGANVLTF.

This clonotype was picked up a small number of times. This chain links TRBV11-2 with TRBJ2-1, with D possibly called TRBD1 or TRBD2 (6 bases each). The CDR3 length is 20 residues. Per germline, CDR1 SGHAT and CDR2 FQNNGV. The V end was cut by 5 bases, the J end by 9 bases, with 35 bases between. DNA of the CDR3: TGTGCCAGCAGCCATGGATGGGGGGCCCTAGCCGGGGGCTCGTACGGTGAGCAGTTCTTC. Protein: CASSHGWGALAGGSYGEQFF.

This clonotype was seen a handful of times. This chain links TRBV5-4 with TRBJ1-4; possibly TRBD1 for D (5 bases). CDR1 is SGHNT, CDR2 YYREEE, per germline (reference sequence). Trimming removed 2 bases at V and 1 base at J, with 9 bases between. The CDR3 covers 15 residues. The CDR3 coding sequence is TGTGCCAGCAGCTTTACCCAGGGAACTAATGAAAAACTGTTTTTT. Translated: CASSFTQGTNEKLFF.

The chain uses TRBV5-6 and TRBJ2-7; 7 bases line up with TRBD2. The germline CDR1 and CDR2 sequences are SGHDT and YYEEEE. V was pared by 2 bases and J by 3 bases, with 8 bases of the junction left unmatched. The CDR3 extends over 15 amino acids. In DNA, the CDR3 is TGTGCCAGCAGCTTCGAGGGGAGGGGATACTACGAGCAGTACTTC. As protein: CASSFEGRGYYEQYF. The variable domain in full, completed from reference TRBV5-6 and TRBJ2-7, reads DAGVTQSPTHLIKTRGQQVTLRCSPKSGHDTVSWYQQALGQGPQFIFQYYEEEERQRGNFPDRFSGHQFPNYSSELNVNALLLGDSALYLCASSFEGRGYYEQYFGPGTRLTVT.

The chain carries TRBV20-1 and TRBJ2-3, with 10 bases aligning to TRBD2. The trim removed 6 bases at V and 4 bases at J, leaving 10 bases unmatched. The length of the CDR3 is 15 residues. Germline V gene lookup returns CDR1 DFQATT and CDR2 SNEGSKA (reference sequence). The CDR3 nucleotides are TGCAGTGCCGGACTAGCGGCGGATAGCCCAGATACGCAGTATTTT. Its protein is CSAGLAADSPDTQYF.

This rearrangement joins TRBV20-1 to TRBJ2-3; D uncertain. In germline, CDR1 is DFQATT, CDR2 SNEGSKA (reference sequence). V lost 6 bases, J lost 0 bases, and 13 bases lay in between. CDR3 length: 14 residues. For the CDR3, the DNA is TGCAGTGCCCTACCCATTCGTAGCACAGATACGCAGTATTTT. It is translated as CSALPIRSTDTQYF.

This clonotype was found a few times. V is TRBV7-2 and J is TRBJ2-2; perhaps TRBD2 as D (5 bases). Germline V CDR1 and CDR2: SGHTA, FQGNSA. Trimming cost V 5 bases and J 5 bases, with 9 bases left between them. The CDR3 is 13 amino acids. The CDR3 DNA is TGTGCCAGCAGCCAACGAGGGACCGGGGAGCTGTTTTTT. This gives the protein CASSQRGTGELFF. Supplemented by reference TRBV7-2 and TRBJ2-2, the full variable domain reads GAGVSQSPSNKVTEKGKDVELRCDPISGHTALYWYRQSLGQGLEFLIYFQGNSAPDKSGLPSDRFSAERTGGSVSTLTIQRTQQEDSAVYLCASSQRGTGELFFGEGSRLTVL.

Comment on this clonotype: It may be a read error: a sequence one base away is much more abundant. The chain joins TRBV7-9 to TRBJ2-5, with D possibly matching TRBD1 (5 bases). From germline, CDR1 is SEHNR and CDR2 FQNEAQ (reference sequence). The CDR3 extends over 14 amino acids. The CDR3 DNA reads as TGTGCCAGCAGCTTTAAGTTGGGGCAAGAGACCAAGTACTTC. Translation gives CASSFKLGQETKYF.

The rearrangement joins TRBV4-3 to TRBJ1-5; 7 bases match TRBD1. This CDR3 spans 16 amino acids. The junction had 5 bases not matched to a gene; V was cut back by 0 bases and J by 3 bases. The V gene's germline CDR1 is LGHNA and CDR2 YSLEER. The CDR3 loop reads CASSQETGQTNQPQHF. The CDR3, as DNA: TGCGCCAGCAGCCAAGAGACGGGACAGACCAATCAGCCCCAGCATTTT.

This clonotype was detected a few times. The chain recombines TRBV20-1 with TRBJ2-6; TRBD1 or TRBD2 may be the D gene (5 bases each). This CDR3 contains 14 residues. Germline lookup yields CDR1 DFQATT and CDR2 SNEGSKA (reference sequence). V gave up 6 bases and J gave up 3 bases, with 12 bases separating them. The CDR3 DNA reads TGCAGTGCCGAGGGGCGTGGTGGGGCCAACGTCCTGACTTTC. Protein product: CSAEGRGGANVLTF.

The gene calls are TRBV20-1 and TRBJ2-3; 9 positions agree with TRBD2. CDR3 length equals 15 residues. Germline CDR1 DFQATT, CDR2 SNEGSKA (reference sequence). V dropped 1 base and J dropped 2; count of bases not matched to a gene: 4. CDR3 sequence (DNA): TGCAGTGCTAGAGGGGGCGGGAGGGCCACAGATACGCAGTATTTT. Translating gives CSARGGGRATDTQYF.

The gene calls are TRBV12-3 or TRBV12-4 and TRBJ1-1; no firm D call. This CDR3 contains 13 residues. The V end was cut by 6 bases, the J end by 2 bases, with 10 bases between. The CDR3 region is CASSPASNTEAFF. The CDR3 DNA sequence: TGTGCCAGCAGCCCCGCCAGCAACACTGAAGCTTTCTTT.

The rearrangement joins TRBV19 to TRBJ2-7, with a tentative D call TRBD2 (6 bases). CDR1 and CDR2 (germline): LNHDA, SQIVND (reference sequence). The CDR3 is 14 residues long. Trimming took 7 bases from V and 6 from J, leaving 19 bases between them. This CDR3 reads CASTTGTPLSEQYF. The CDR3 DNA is TGTGCCAGTACAACCGGGACTCCCCTCTCCGAGCAGTACTTC.

The CDR3 sequence: CASSQDIRDRGKGEQFF. CDR3 sequence (DNA): TGCGCCAGCAGCCAAGATATCCGGGACCGAGGGAAGGGGGAGCAGTTCTTC. This chain links TRBV4-3 with TRBJ2-1, with D perhaps given as TRBD1 or TRBD2 (5 bases each). The V gene lost 0 bases and the J gene lost 10 bases, with 22 bases spanning the gap. Germline V gene lookup returns CDR1 LGHNA and CDR2 YSLEER. CDR3 length: 17 residues.